The source of this TCR beta chain is a study of blood T cell repertoires in COVID-19 (dated by TCRdb to about 2020). About the investigation overall: The collaborator samples originated in the United States, Italy and Spain and spanned the acute and convalescent phases of COVID-19. Sample metadata almost always included a de-identified subject ID, COVID-19 status, age in years and sex. Subjects who had been exposed to COVID-19, were actively infected with it, or had recovered from it provided the deeply sampled blood TCRbeta repertoires that made up the dataset. The repertoires were released in a freely available public database meant as a resource for research on the immune response to SARS-CoV-2. Samples came from the ongoing ImmuneRACE study (first 160 participants) plus 1,254 subjects from 6 global collaborators. The material from the prospective study consisted of cDNA or gDNA derived from T cells, B-cell-depleted T cells, or PBMCs. Where available, HLA class I and class II types were obtained from metadata supplied by the sample provider rather than from assay-based typing.

Each collaborating institution followed its own protocols to collect whole blood in K2EDTA tubes. For TCRbeta analysis, collaborator samples were shipped as frozen whole blood, as isolated PBMCs, or as DNA extracted from either sample type. The CDR3 spans 13 residues, from the cysteine through the phenylalanine. Of all the DNA, just the CDR3 is kept, 39 bases in frame from base 1. As encoded in the germline V gene, CDR1 is LGHNT while CDR2 is FRNRAP. Note on this clone: Its binding antigen is unknown. Base qualities are not at hand, and no much larger clone is one base apart.

TCRbeta CDR3 regions were amplified from genomic DNA using the immunoSEQ Assay, a bias-controlled multiplex PCR. As for the authors' bioinformatics: The number of nucleated cells in each sample was estimated by amplification of reference gene primers within the assay. To quantify the absolute abundance of each unique TCRbeta CDR3 rearrangement, sequence reads were collapsed and filtered. Productive Simpson clonality was computed per sample as the square root of Simpson's diversity index over productive rearrangements. Held by TCRdb, this immuneACCESS table contains in-frame sequences only and omits some clones. Under half of the omission traces to an unresolved V gene where checked; the cause of the rest is unknown. The V and J calls and clone size come from that table; D and trimming were worked out from the DNA. The sample profile shows 250,000 or so clones; approximately 91% of them were found once. The ten largest account for around 2.9% of the sample.

The full study reports these points: Clinical and demographic metadata were provided uncurated, with the amount varying by source and participant.

Sequencing was performed on peripheral blood. The chain joins TRBV12-5 to TRBJ2-1; a tentative D match to TRBD2 spans 7 bases. The sequence was collected from an older woman with acute or convalescent COVID-19. The bases read TGTGCAGGGGGAGGGAGCTCCTACAATGAGCAGTTCTTC. Its protein product is CAGGGSSYNEQFF.